One and the same sample provided the 21 T cell receptor beta chains below, sequenced in a study of blood T cells in healthy people across ages. For the second PCR, which ran for about 7 to 12 cycles, a sample-barcoded 5' primer and a J-beta primer mix were used. MiXCR, run by TCRdb on the 5' RACE reads, gives a single entry per CDR3 protein. Among approximately 940,000 distinct CDR3 sequences listed, roughly 48% were seen once. The material sequenced was blood. The receptors were gathered from a man aged 25-45 years in good health.

The CDR3 bases are TGTGCCAGCAAAAAGGCGGAGAGCTCCTACAATGAGCAGTTCTTC. As protein: CASKKAESSYNEQFF. This sequence joins TRBV12-3 or TRBV12-4 and TRBJ2-1; D unclear. CDR3 length: 15 residues. The V gene lost 7 bases and the J gene lost 0 bases, with 13 bases spanning the gap.

The chain has TRBV30 and TRBJ2-7; no clear D. Germline loops: CDR1 GTSNPN, CDR2 SVGIG (reference sequence). V lost 0 bases, J lost 5 bases, and 11 bases lay in between. This CDR3 comprises 13 residues. CDR3 coding DNA: TGTGCCTGGAGTGTGGCGGTTTTGGACGAGCAGTACTTC. This gives the protein CAWSVAVLDEQYF.

This clonotype was counted once. The chain has TRBV20-1 and TRBJ2-3; the D is unclear. Germline V gene lookup returns CDR1 DFQATT and CDR2 SNEGSKA (reference sequence). There are 15 residues in the CDR3. V was shortened by 0 bases and J by 0 bases, with 10 bases between the two germline ends. In DNA form, the CDR3 reads TGCAGTGCTAGAGATGGCCGCGTGAGCACAGATACGCAGTATTTT. Residues: CSARDGRVSTDTQYF.

This clonotype was observed at least ten times. The chain has TRBV9 and TRBJ2-7; TRBD1 or TRBD2 may be the D gene (7 bases each). The germline V gene encodes CDR1 SGDLS and CDR2 YYNGEE. V was cut by 4 bases and J by 0 bases, with 17 bases left in between. This CDR3 has 16 amino acids. The CDR3 sequence is CASSSDQGGLSYEQYF. The DNA for the CDR3 is TGTGCCAGCAGCTCCGATCAGGGGGGGCTCTCCTACGAGCAGTACTTC.

This clonotype was detected a few times. V is TRBV2 and J is TRBJ2-3; D may be TRBD1 or TRBD2 (5 bases each). The CDR3 is 14 residues long. Germline assignment: CDR1 SNHLY and CDR2 FYNNEI. V gave up 6 bases and J gave up 4 bases, with 14 bases separating them. DNA of the CDR3: TGTGCCAGCAGGGGTCCGGGACCCCCAGATACGCAGTATTTT. Translating gives CASRGPGPPDTQYF.

The rearrangement links TRBV18 to TRBJ1-2; TRBD1 matches 8 bases. The V gene's germline CDR1 is KGHSH and CDR2 LQKENI. The CDR3 extends over 16 amino acids. The V and J ends lost 0 bases and 1 base, in that order; junction bases with no gene match: 4. The CDR3 loop is CASSPPWTGINYGYTF. The CDR3 DNA is TGTGCCAGCTCACCACCATGGACAGGGATTAACTATGGCTACACCTTC.

This chain uses TRBV25-1 with TRBJ1-2; possibly TRBD1 for D (6 bases). Germline V lookup: CDR1 MGHDK, CDR2 SYGVNS. The CDR3 runs 13 residues. Trimming removed 8 bases from V and 5 bases from J, with 15 bases in between. For the CDR3, the DNA is TGTGCCAGCCGCCTAGGAGGGGGATATGGCTACACCTTC. It encodes CASRLGGGYGYTF.

The chain employs TRBV6-5 and TRBJ2-3; 7 nucleotides agree with TRBD1. V gave up 6 bases and J gave up 10 bases; unmatched junction bases: 4. Germline values: CDR1 MNHEY, CDR2 SVGAGI. The CDR3 length is 11 residues. The CDR3 protein is CASSPGTAQYF. DNA for the CDR3: TGTGCCAGCAGCCCAGGGACAGCGCAGTATTTT.

The rearrangement uses TRBV12-3 or TRBV12-4 and TRBJ2-3, with a tentative D call TRBD2 (6 bases). The CDR3 spans 14 residues. Between the trimmed V and J ends, which lost 7 bases and 0 bases, there was a span of 11 bases. CDR3 loop: CASIHGGSTDTQYF. CDR3 bases: TGTGCCAGCATCCACGGGGGAAGCACAGATACGCAGTATTTT.

The chain combines TRBV29-1 with TRBJ2-7; D may be TRBD2 (5 bases). Germline CDR1 reads SQVTM; CDR2 reads ANQGSEA. V gave up 4 bases and J gave up 6 bases, with 10 bases separating them. This CDR3 has 11 residues. CDR3 nucleotide sequence: TGCAGCGTTGTAGAGGGAGTCGAGCAGTACTTC. Residues: CSVVEGVEQYF.

The chain couples TRBV7-2 to TRBJ1-2, with D possibly being TRBD1 (5 bases). The CDR3 totals 15 residues. V gave up 5 bases and J gave up 2 bases, with 15 bases separating them. Per germline, CDR1 SGHTA and CDR2 FQGNSA. The CDR3 spells CASSPRDPGNYGYTF. The CDR3 DNA follows: TGTGCCAGCAGCCCCCGGGACCCCGGAAACTATGGCTACACCTTC.

The table lists this clonotype with many counts. The V call is TRBV5-1, the J call TRBJ2-1, with TRBD2 matching over 8 bases. Germline V lookup: CDR1 SGHRS, CDR2 YFSETQ. Losses at the gene ends were 5 bases for V and 0 bases for J; bases not matched to a gene: 7. The CDR3 totals 16 residues. CDR3 in DNA: TGCGCCAGCAGGTCCACGGGGGGGAGCTCCTACAATGAGCAGTTCTTC. It encodes CASRSTGGSSYNEQFF. Looking up the rest from reference TRBV5-1 and TRBJ2-1 gives the full variable domain: KAGVTQTPRYLIKTRGQQVTLSCSPISGHRSVSWYQQTPGQGLQFLFEYFSETQRNKGNFPGRFSGRQFSNSRSEMNVSTLELGDSALYLCASRSTGGSSYNEQFFGPGTRLTVL.

Comment on this clonotype: This could be a read error, since a much larger clone is one nucleotide away. The gene calls are TRBV3-1 and TRBJ1-2, with 7 bases lining up with TRBD1. CDR3 length: 14 residues. Germline lookup yields CDR1 LGHDT and CDR2 YNNKEL (reference sequence). The CDR3 DNA follows: TGTGCCTGCAGCCCCGGACAGGCCGCCTATGGCTACACCTTC. It yields the protein CACSPGQAAYGYTF.

This clonotype appeared a few times. This chain links TRBV20-1 with TRBJ1-4, with D unclear. CDR1 DFQATT and CDR2 SNEGSKA come from the germline V gene (reference sequence). V dropped 3 bases and J dropped 0 bases, with 8 bases sitting between them. The CDR3 covers 14 residues. Here the CDR3 DNA reads TGCAGTGCTAGTCCCCCGGCAACTAATGAAAAACTGTTTTTT. Its protein product is CSASPPATNEKLFF.

This sequence joins TRBV30 and TRBJ2-3; D is possibly TRBD2 (5 bases). Germline CDR1 GTSNPN, CDR2 SVGIG (reference sequence). The CDR3 covers 15 residues. The V end lost 3 bases, the J end lost 1 base, and 14 bases lay between the germline ends. For the CDR3, the DNA is TGTGCCTGGAGCATCACTAGGTTCGGCACAGATACGCAGTATTTT. Encoded protein: CAWSITRFGTDTQYF.

The rearrangement joins TRBV29-1 to TRBJ1-3; D gene ambiguous. CDR3 length: 12 residues. Germline loops: CDR1 SQVTM, CDR2 ANQGSEA. V lost 4 bases, J lost 4 bases, and 8 bases lay in between. CDR3 protein: CSVGGAGNTIYF. The CDR3 DNA reads as TGCAGCGTTGGGGGTGCCGGAAACACCATATATTTT.

The chain employs TRBV6-5 and TRBJ1-2; the D is unclear. In germline, CDR1 is MNHEY, CDR2 SVGAGI. The V gene lost 8 bases and the J gene lost 7 bases, with 11 bases spanning the gap. This CDR3 comprises 11 residues. CDR3 DNA: TGTGCCAGCCGTCTGGGGTTTGGCTACACCTTC. Translating it yields CASRLGFGYTF.

The V and J genes are TRBV29-1 and TRBJ1-2; the D gene is possibly TRBD1 (5 bases). Trimming left V 1 base short and J 8 bases short, with 14 bases between. The CDR3 has 13 amino acids. Germline V lookup: CDR1 SQVTM, CDR2 ANQGSEA. The CDR3 loop is CSVEGQGPEGYTF. CDR3 bases: TGCAGCGTTGAAGGTCAGGGACCGGAGGGCTACACCTTC.

CDR3 loop: CASSESGRYSGANVLTF. CDR3 nucleotide sequence: TGTGCCAGCAGTGAGTCTGGGCGGTACTCTGGGGCCAACGTCCTGACTTTC. V is TRBV25-1 and J is TRBJ2-6; D is unclear. The CDR3 has 17 amino acids. CDR1 and CDR2 from the germline V gene are MGHDK and SYGVNS. With 3 bases removed from V and 0 bases from J, the gap between germline ends came to 12 bases.

This clonotype was counted between two and nine times. This chain joins TRBV7-9 and TRBJ2-7, with TRBD1 as a possible D gene (6 bases). Germline V gives CDR1 SEHNR, CDR2 FQNEAQ (reference sequence). The CDR3 spans 15 residues. V was cut by 5 bases and J by 0 bases, with 14 bases left in between. The CDR3 is CASSPRQDHSYEQYF. The CDR3 nucleotides are TGTGCCAGCAGCCCCCGACAGGACCACTCCTACGAGCAGTACTTC. Full variable domain (rest looked up from reference TRBV7-9 and TRBJ2-7): DTGVSQNPRHKITKRGQNVTFRCDPISEHNRLYWYRQTLGQGPEFLTYFQNEAQLEKSRLLSDRFSAERPKGSFSTLEIQRTEQGDSAMYLCASSPRQDHSYEQYFGPGTRLTVT.

This rearrangement joins TRBV5-1 to TRBJ1-1, with D unclear. This CDR3 is built from 14 residues. From germline, CDR1 is SGHRS and CDR2 YFSETQ. V lost 2 bases to trimming and J lost 1 base, with 9 bases between them. The CDR3 DNA sequence: TGCGCCAGCAGCTTTACTCAGGCGAACACTGAAGCTTTCTTT. Translating it yields CASSFTQANTEAFF.